These T cell receptor beta chains were read from a single sample in a study of PD-L1 blockade in urothelial cancer. TCRdb's copy holds only in-frame clones and misses some; the assay was immunoSEQ multiplex PCR. The table includes just over 50,000 clones, approximately 72% detected once. The sample here was PBMCs, taken around atezolizumab (anti-PD-L1) treatment. Every receptor here comes from a man between 65 and 80 years old with urothelial cancer. The CDR3 runs from the conserved cysteine through the conserved F or W. A D gene is named only where the DNA matches it firmly. Rows give clone size only sometimes, using once, few, many, or a class for an expanded clone.

-	TRBV5-4	TRBJ2-1	-	TGTGCCAGCAGCTTGGATCGAGCGACGGGTGAGCAGTTCTTC	CASSLDRATGEQFF
TRBD1	TRBV19	TRBJ1-2	-	TGTGCCAGTAGTATAGGACAGGGTCCTAACTATGGCTACACCTTC	CASSIGQGPNYGYTF
-	TRBV5-4	TRBJ2-7	-	TGTGCCAGCAGCCCTACTCCCGGCTACGAGCAGTACTTC	CASSPTPGYEQYF
TRBD2	TRBV14	TRBJ2-3	few	TGTGCCAGCAGCCGGGGTGGACTAGCGGGGGATGATACGCAGTATTTT	CASSRGGLAGDDTQYF
TRBD2	TRBV28	TRBJ2-1	-	TGTGCCAGCAGTTTTGGCAGCCGGGAGGGCGGGAATGAGCAGTTCTTC	CASSFGSREGGNEQFF
TRBD1	TRBV7-8	TRBJ1-5	-	TGTGCCAGCAGCCGGGACAGGGTGAACAATCAGCCCCAGCATTTT	CASSRDRVNNQPQHF
TRBD1	TRBV10-3	TRBJ2-7	-	TGTGCCATCAACCTGGGACAGGGCTACGAGCAGTACTTC	CAINLGQGYEQYF
-	TRBV7-2	TRBJ1-5	-	TGTGCCAGCAGCTCTAGCCCCAGTCGCAATCAGCCCCAGCATTTT	CASSSSPSRNQPQHF
-	TRBV2	TRBJ1-4	-	TGTGCCAGCAACCCAGCGGCAACTAATGAAAAACTGTTTTTT	CASNPAATNEKLFF
-	TRBV4-1	TRBJ1-2	-	TGCGCCAGCAGCCATTGGCCCAAACAGGGTAGGAACTATGGCTACACCTTC	CASSHWPKQGRNYGYTF
TRBD1	TRBV6-5	TRBJ2-7	-	TGTGCCAGCAGCCGGACAGGGAAGACCTACGAGCAGTACTTC	CASSRTGKTYEQYF
TRBD1	TRBV11-3	TRBJ2-7	once	TGTGCCAGCAGCCCGGCCGGGACAGGGGTCTCCTACGAGCAGTACTTC	CASSPAGTGVSYEQYF
-	TRBV7-9	TRBJ2-2	-	TGTGCCAGCACCCCCCGAGTTGGACAGACGAACACCGGGGAGCTGTTTTTT	CASTPRVGQTNTGELFF
TRBD1	TRBV6-1	TRBJ2-3	-	TGTGCCAGCAGTGAATATTGGACAGGAGGACTCCAGACGCAGTATTTT	CASSEYWTGGLQTQYF
TRBD1	TRBV19	TRBJ1-1	-	TGTGCCAGTAGGGTGACAGGGAGGAACACTGAAGCTTTCTTT	CASRVTGRNTEAFF
-	TRBV6-6	TRBJ2-1	-	TGTGCCAGCACGCGGACAGAGGATAACAATGAGCAGTTCTTC	CASTRTEDNNEQFF
-	TRBV2	TRBJ2-1	-	TGTGCCAGCACCTTAATGGGACTTGAGTACAATGAGCAGTTCTTC	CASTLMGLEYNEQFF
TRBD1	TRBV7-2	TRBJ2-7	-	TGTGCCAGCAGCCCCCGGGACAGGCTCTACGAGCAGTACTTC	CASSPRDRLYEQYF
-	TRBV14	TRBJ2-2	-	TGTGCCAGCAGCCAAGATCTATTAGGGGAGCTGTTTTTT	CASSQDLLGELFF
-	TRBV2	TRBJ2-3	-	TGTGCCAGCAGTGGAGGCGGGCCTAGCACAGATACGCAGTATTTT	CASSGGGPSTDTQYF
-	TRBV7-3	TRBJ1-1	-	TGTGCCAGCAGCTCCCAAAAGAACACTGAAGCTTTCTTT	CASSSQKNTEAFF
TRBD1	TRBV18	TRBJ1-2	-	TGTGCCAGCTCCTCCGGGACAGGGAATGGCTACACCTTC	CASSSGTGNGYTF
TRBD1	TRBV29-1	TRBJ1-2	-	TGCAGCGTTGATATGACAGGGAACTATGGCTACACCTTC	CSVDMTGNYGYTF
-	TRBV7-3	TRBJ2-1	-	TGTGCCAGCAGCTTAACGTTACAGGACAATGAGCAGTTCTTC	CASSLTLQDNEQFF
-	TRBV6-1	TRBJ2-7	-	TGTGCCAGCAGTACAGGAATAGAGCAGTACTTC	CASSTGIEQYF
-	TRBV7-2	TRBJ2-1	-	TGTGCCAGCAGCTCCCGCCCCCGATCCGGGACCTACAATGAGCAGTTCTTC	CASSSRPRSGTYNEQFF
-	TRBV21-1	TRBJ2-3	-	TGTGCCAGCACCTCCCGGGACAACTCTAGCACAGATACGCAGTATTTT	CASTSRDNSSTDTQYF
TRBD1	TRBV2	TRBJ2-6	-	TGTGCCAGCAGAACAGGACAGGGGAATTCTGGGGCCAACGTCCTGACTTTC	CASRTGQGNSGANVLTF
-	TRBV29-1	TRBJ2-7	-	TGCAGCGTTTTACTGGACTCCCTTTCGGGGCAGTACTTC	CSVLLDSLSGQYF
-	TRBV7-2	TRBJ1-5	-	TGTGCCAGCAGTCAACAGGGTTATGGCAATCAGCCCCAGCATTTT	CASSQQGYGNQPQHF
TRBD2	TRBV11-3	TRBJ2-5	-	TGTGCCAGCAGCTCCGTTGGGAGGGAAGAGACCCAGTACTTC	CASSSVGREETQYF
TRBD1	TRBV7-9	TRBJ1-4	many	TGTGCCAGCGTCACAGGGGGGACCCTTAATGAAAAACTGTTTTTT	CASVTGGTLNEKLFF